This record concerns one T cell receptor (beta chain) sequence. This clonotype showed up many times. Its antigen target is currently unknown. The sample holds no much larger clone one base away, and base qualities are not on file. After removal of 4 bases from V and 0 bases from J, the junction retains 7 bases not matched to a gene. From the germline V gene (reference sequence), CDR1 is SEHNR and CDR2 is FQNEAQ. The CDR3 runs 16 residues from the cysteine to the phenylalanine. Only the CDR3 portion is preserved as DNA: 48 bases, with reading frame beginning at the first base. The entry originates in a study of molecular identifiers for immune sequencing clone quantification (dated by TCRdb to the late 2010s). Notes on the research overall: For a replicate experiment, the RNA from either around 20,000 or 99,000 naive CD8 T cells was divided into five aliquots, and four of those aliquots went on to sequencing. CD8 T cells were used in a methods study to benchmark molecular-identifier clustering-based TCR repertoire sequencing (MIDCIRS) and TCR RNA copy counting.

What the work shows at the level of the full study, not this receptor alone: The sizes of highly expanded clones could end up underestimated when identical TCR molecules share a barcode. Even against a background of one million naive CD8 T cells, spiked-in Jurkat TCR RNA amounting to a single cell's worth was reported to be detectable. Clones above 20 RNA copies held over 98% of molecules in CMV-specific effector cells but under 1% in naive cells. Modeling estimated 3 to 3.5 recovered TCR RNA copies per cell, compared with about ten by digital PCR, which implies about 30% capture efficiency. The naive libraries included spiked-in Jurkat TCR RNA (about nine copies' worth), and this RNA is not part of the donor repertoire. When barcode sub-clustering was omitted, TCR diversity was inflated by chimeric consensus sequences, with chimeras reaching as high as 47%.

Libraries of naive CD8 T cells were built from approximately 20,000 to 1,000,000 sorted cells, with 10%, 30% or 50% of the purified RNA used. Naive CD8 T cells, defined as CD8+CD4-CCR7+CD45RA+, were FACS-sorted into RLT Plus buffer on a BD FACSAria II. Around 10 TCR copies' worth of Jurkat RNA were spiked into roughly 17,000-1,100,000 naive CD8 T cell samples to test detection sensitivity. Enrichment of CD8 T cells was done with RosetteSep CD8+ T Cell Enrichment Cocktail plus Ficoll-Paque, and ACK red cell lysis came afterward. The library was made by PCR. Sequencing instrument: Illumina HiSeq 4000. Preparation of bulk TCR libraries followed a previously described approach, with the TCR primers listed in Table S5. The Qiagen AllPrep DNA/RNA kit was used to purify total RNA. Before analysis, reads from multiple sequencing runs of one library were combined. Under the source paper's analysis protocol: Reads were retained only if the reads had an exact TCR constant sequence, and the retained reads were trimmed to 150 nt and grouped according to their 12-nt molecular barcodes. Reads within each barcode group were sub-clustered using a 15% Levenshtein threshold, and quality-weighted consensus sequences were constructed for each RNA molecule. Non-functional sequences were discarded, and so were lower-count sequences lying one edit away from another sequence. Based on a fit of two negative binomial distributions, barcode sub-clusters having less than 20% of the maximum read count were discarded. Using fastp trimming at Q25 and MiXCR clonotype assembly, TCRdb reanalyzed the public sequencing data and kept in-frame beta chains. Every CDR3 protein is listed once, alongside the most common genes and DNA of its rows. TCRdb assigned the V and J calls; the authors' analysis was not used. For this sample there are tens of thousands of distinct CDR3 sequences; under 20% appear just once. The leading ten clones occupy 1.4% of the sample.

Rearrangement joined TRBV7-9 to TRBJ2-5; TRBD1 aligns with 8 central bases. The sequenced material came from naive CD8+ T cells from blood, with Jurkat cell RNA spiked in. In light of the paper, this sample's cell subset or site label describes: FACS-sorted CD8+CD4-CCR7+CD45RA+ naive T cells. The sequence was obtained from a human donor in good health. Some libraries in this study had Jurkat cell RNA spiked in. The CDR3 region has the sequence CASSYGQGFYQETQYF. The sequence in DNA is TGTGCCAGCAGCTACGGACAGGGTTTTTACCAAGAGACCCAGTACTTC.